The 15 T cell receptor beta chains listed next were all sequenced from one sample in a study of blood T cells in healthy people across ages. A second PCR, run for about 6 to 12 cycles, used a sample-barcoded 5' primer plus a J-beta primer mix. TCRdb passed the 5' RACE reads through MiXCR, listing each CDR3 protein once. Counted here are over 950,000 distinct CDR3 sequences, roughly half occurring once; the ten biggest clones make up around a fifth. Sequencing was done on a sample of blood. The source of these receptors is a woman aged 55-69 years in good health.

The V call is TRBV30, the J call TRBJ2-7, with TRBD1 as a possible D gene (7 bases). This CDR3 has 15 residues. CDR1 is GTSNPN and CDR2 is SVGIG in the germline V gene (reference sequence). V shed 0 bases and J shed 4 bases, with 16 bases lying between them. The CDR3 spells CAWSVGPTGRYEQYF. CDR3 bases: TGTGCCTGGAGTGTCGGTCCGACAGGGAGGTACGAGCAGTACTTC.

The table lists this clonotype with a few counts. A read error may account for a junction end that differs from germline. The chain combines TRBV7-7 with TRBJ2-7, with D possibly TRBD2 on 6 matching bases. CDR3 length equals 14 residues. The germline V gene encodes CDR1 SSHAT and CDR2 FNYEAQ (reference sequence). The CDR3 nucleotides are TGTGCCAGCAGCCTAGCGTTGGGAGCCTACGAGCAGTACTTC. Protein product: CASSLALGAYEQYF.

The chain uses TRBV28 and TRBJ2-7, with a possible D match to TRBD2 (5 bases). Germline lookup yields CDR1 MDHEN and CDR2 SYDVKM. V was cut by 5 bases and J by 3 bases, with 20 bases left in between. This CDR3 has 16 amino acids. CDR3 loop: CASSLTQGSLYYEQYF. The CDR3 bases are TGTGCCAGCAGTCTAACGCAAGGGAGCCTTTACTACGAGCAGTACTTC.

This clonotype has just a few counts. The V call is TRBV5-5, the J call TRBJ2-1; 7 bases match TRBD1. This CDR3 spans 16 amino acids. Germline V CDR1 and CDR2: SGHKS, YYEKEE (reference sequence). Losses at the gene ends were 1 base for V and 0 bases for J; bases not matched to a gene: 4. Written as DNA, the CDR3 is TGTGCCAGCAGCTTGACCCGGGACAGCTCCTACAATGAGCAGTTCTTC. Amino acid sequence: CASSLTRDSSYNEQFF.

On this clonotype itself: At one of its ends the junction is not consistent with the germline gene, which may arise from a read error. The rearrangement uses TRBV12-3 or TRBV12-4 and TRBJ1-2; possible D gene TRBD1, 5 bases. The CDR3 runs to 13 residues. This chain's CDR3 is CASSSGQNSGYTF. As DNA, the CDR3 is TGTGCCAGCAGTTCGGGGCAAAACTCTGGCTACACCTTC.

This clonotype was counted only a few times. The chain couples TRBV20-1 to TRBJ1-2; D not certain. There are 11 residues in the CDR3. V was cut by 5 bases and J by 4 bases, with 8 bases left in between. In germline, CDR1 is DFQATT, CDR2 SNEGSKA (reference sequence). DNA of the CDR3: TGCAGTGCTTTGGCCGTCTATGGCTACACCTTC. Translated: CSALAVYGYTF.

The rearrangement links TRBV20-1 to TRBJ2-5; possibly TRBD2 for D (5 bases). The DNA end lines up better with TRBJ2-7; the J call may be wrong. Germline V gives CDR1 DFQATT, CDR2 SNEGSKA (reference sequence). CDR3 size: 14 residues. The CDR3 sequence is CSARGGAERDEQYF. The CDR3 DNA follows: TGCAGTGCTAGAGGAGGAGCGGAGAGGGACGAGCAGTACTTC.

The chain uses TRBV7-2 and TRBJ2-5; the D gene is possibly TRBD1 (7 bases). CDR1 is SGHTA, CDR2 FQGNSA, per germline. This CDR3 spans 14 amino acids. V shed 5 bases and J shed 1 base, with 11 bases lying between them. The CDR3 loop is CASSAGQTQETQYF. CDR3 in DNA: TGTGCCAGCAGCGCGGGACAGACCCAAGAGACCCAGTACTTC.

This rearrangement joins TRBV10-3 to TRBJ2-1; no clear D gene. With 0 bases removed from V and 8 bases from J, the gap between germline ends came to 5 bases. Germline assignment: CDR1 ENHRY and CDR2 SYGVKD. The length of the CDR3 is 12 residues. For the CDR3, the DNA is TGTGCCATCAGTGAGTCGGGGTATGAGCAGTTCTTC. Its protein product is CAISESGYEQFF.

This clonotype was counted between two and nine times. The genes are TRBV5-5 and TRBJ2-1; the D gene is possibly TRBD2 (6 bases). Trimming shortened V by 2 bases and J by 0 bases, and 12 bases separated the two germline ends. Germline-derived CDR1 and CDR2 are SGHKS and YYEKEE (reference sequence). The CDR3 length is 16 residues. The CDR3 is CASSLRRGSSYNEQFF. The DNA of the CDR3 is TGTGCCAGCAGCTTAAGGCGGGGAAGCTCCTACAATGAGCAGTTCTTC.

The chain recombines TRBV20-1 with TRBJ2-1, with D possibly TRBD1 on 6 matching bases. There are 13 residues in the CDR3. With 2 bases removed from V and 9 bases from J, the gap between germline ends came to 14 bases. From germline, CDR1 is DFQATT and CDR2 SNEGSKA (reference sequence). The CDR3 DNA follows: TGCAGTGCTAGAACGGACAGCCCCCCTGAGCAGTTCTTC. Its protein is CSARTDSPPEQFF.

V is TRBV13 and J is TRBJ2-1; 9 bases are a match to TRBD2. The CDR3 spans 15 residues. V shed 6 bases and J 10 bases; nucleotides not matched to a gene: 13. The V gene's germline CDR1 is PRHDT and CDR2 FYEKMQ (reference sequence). CDR3 DNA sequence: TGTGCCAGCAGTTCCTGGCGGGAGGGCCTCGAGGAGCAGTTCTTC. Its protein product is CASSSWREGLEEQFF. The full variable domain, with the rest looked up from reference TRBV13 and TRBJ2-1, is AAGVIQSPRHLIKEKRETATLKCYPIPRHDTVYWYQQGPGQDPQFLISFYEKMQSDKGSIPDRFSAQQFSDYHSELNMSSLELGDSALYFCASSSWREGLEEQFFGPGTRLTVL.

This clonotype has only one observation. The CDR3 loop reads CASSQDAGQHNEQFF. CDR3 bases: TGTGCCAGCAGCCAAGATGCGGGACAGCACAATGAGCAGTTCTTC. This chain uses TRBV3-1 with TRBJ2-1; tentative D call: TRBD1 (7 bases). Germline V CDR1 and CDR2: LGHDT, YNNKEL (reference sequence). The V gene lost 0 bases and the J gene lost 5 bases, with 11 bases spanning the gap. This CDR3 is 15 amino acids long.

The V call is TRBV7-2, the J call TRBJ2-1; a weak D match, TRBD2 (5 bases). The ends were cut back, 5 bases at V and 1 base at J, with 12 bases in the middle. The CDR3 runs to 15 residues. Germline V gives CDR1 SGHTA, CDR2 FQGNSA. DNA for the CDR3: TGTGCCAGCAGCCGAACTAGTACGTCCTACAATGAGCAGTTCTTC. Translation gives CASSRTSTSYNEQFF.

This chain uses TRBV24-1 with TRBJ2-3; 7 positions match TRBD1. Germline CDR1 KGHDR, CDR2 SFDVKD. Trimming cost V 10 bases and J 5 bases; bases outside gene matches: 11. This CDR3 is built from 14 residues. CDR3 amino acids: CATRSGTEQDTQYF. The DNA of the CDR3 is TGTGCCACGAGATCCGGGACAGAACAAGATACGCAGTATTTT.